The clone carrying this T cell receptor beta chain was seen just once. V dropped 3 bases and J dropped 0; count of bases not matched to a gene: 3. The CDR3 contains 15 residues. Germline V CDR1 and CDR2: SGHRS, YFSETQ. This sample is drawn from a study of blood T cell repertoires in COVID-19. Study as a whole: Acute-phase and convalescent COVID-19 samples originated in the United States, Italy and Spain. From T cells, B-cell-depleted T cells, or PBMCs came the material, which was cDNA or gDNA.

Per the authors' pipeline: Amplification of reference gene primers was used by the study to estimate nucleated cell counts. Generated by immunoSEQ multiplex PCR, the TCRdb table keeps only in-frame clones and is missing some. V, J and clone size reflect that table, while D and trimming were determined from the DNA. The data show some 39,000 clones, approximately 86% seen once. The sample consisted of peripheral blood. This receptor was obtained from a middle-aged man with active COVID-19. V is TRBV5-1 and J is TRBJ2-3; TRBD1 matches at 8 bases. The CDR3 sequence is CASSSGQDSTDTQYF. DNA of the CDR3: TGCGCCAGCAGCTCGGGACAGGATAGCACAGATACGCAGTATTTT.